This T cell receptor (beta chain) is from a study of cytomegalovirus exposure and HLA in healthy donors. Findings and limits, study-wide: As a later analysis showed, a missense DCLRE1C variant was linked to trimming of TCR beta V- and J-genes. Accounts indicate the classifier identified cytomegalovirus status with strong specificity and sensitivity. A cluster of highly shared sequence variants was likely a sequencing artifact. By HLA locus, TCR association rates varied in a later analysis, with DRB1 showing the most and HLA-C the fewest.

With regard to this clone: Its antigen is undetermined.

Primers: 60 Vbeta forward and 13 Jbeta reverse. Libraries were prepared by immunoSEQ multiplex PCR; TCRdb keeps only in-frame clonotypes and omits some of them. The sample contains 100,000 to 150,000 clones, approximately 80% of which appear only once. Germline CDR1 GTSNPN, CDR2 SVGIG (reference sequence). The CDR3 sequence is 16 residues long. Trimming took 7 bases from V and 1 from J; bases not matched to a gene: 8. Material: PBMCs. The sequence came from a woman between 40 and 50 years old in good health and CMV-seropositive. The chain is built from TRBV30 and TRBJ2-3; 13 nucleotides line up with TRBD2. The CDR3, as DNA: TGTGCCTCAACTAGCGGGAGGGCCGGGGGCACAGATACGCAGTATTTT. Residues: CASTSGRAGGTDTQYF.